The following is a T cell receptor beta chain sequence with its context. Its antigen is still unknown. The entry originates in a study of T-cell reconstitution after alpha-beta-depleted transplantation in children. Study observations and caveats: Once a year had passed after transplant, T-cell counts and diversity came mostly from newly produced T cells. Some patients showed high day-60 TCRbeta diversity, which derived from surviving recipient T cells and thymic progenitors. Expanded graft clones numbering several hundred reportedly gave rise to alpha-beta T cells about two months after transplant.

As it was prepared, the TCRbeta library received unique molecular identifiers. TCRdb itself ran the PCR reads through MiXCR, one entry per CDR3 protein. The repertoire holds a few hundred thousand distinct CDR3 sequences, with roughly 17% as singletons. V was pared by 3 bases and J by 6 bases, with 5 bases of the junction left unmatched. Germline V lookup: CDR1 SGHRS, CDR2 YFSETQ. The CDR3 consists of 15 residues. The chain employs TRBV5-1 and TRBJ2-2, with TRBD2 matching 10 bases. The source is a boy less than two years old who had a stem cell transplant for Wiskott-Aldrich syndrome, so the T cells may come from the graft donor. Sequences were derived from PBMCs, mostly from graft donor cells, sampled 360 days after TCRalphabeta/CD19-depleted stem cell transplant. DNA for the CDR3: TGCGCCAGCAGCTCTGGGACTAGCGATCCCGGGGAGCTGTTTTTT. Translated: CASSSGTSDPGELFF.